Listed below are T cell receptor beta chains from one sample, sequenced in a study of breast tumors, draining lymph nodes, adjacent tissues. TCRdb reprocessed the multiplex PCR reads via MiXCR and lists one record per CDR3 protein. In the table there are tens of thousands of distinct CDR3 sequences, around 30% of which are singletons. The specimen was axillary lymph node tissue. The receptors shown here come from a female donor with breast cancer. Some clones in this sample may be carry-over from other donors' samples. Both conserved end residues are part of each CDR3. The order of the fields is D gene, CDR3 length, V gene, clone size, J gene, CDR3 protein, CDR3 DNA. A D gene is named only where the DNA matches it firmly. Part of the rows lack a size; the others show once, few, many or a class for expanded clones.

d_gene: NA
len: 15
v_gene: TRBV19
abundance: many
j_gene: TRBJ2-3
CDR3aa: CASSIVLGPQDTQYF
CDR3nt: TGTGCCAGTAGTATTGTATTAGGGCCCCAAGATACGCAGTATTTT

d_gene: TRBD1
len: 15
v_gene: TRBV6-2/TRBV6-3
abundance: NA
j_gene: TRBJ1-5
CDR3aa: CASRPITGDNQPQHF
CDR3nt: TGTGCCAGCAGACCTATCACAGGGGACAATCAGCCCCAGCATTTT

d_gene: NA
len: 15
v_gene: TRBV7-2
abundance: NA
j_gene: TRBJ1-3
CDR3aa: CACSSGGEAGNTIYF
CDR3nt: TGTGCCTGCAGCTCCGGGGGAGAAGCCGGAAACACCATATATTTT

d_gene: NA
len: 16
v_gene: TRBV5-5
abundance: many
j_gene: TRBJ1-5
CDR3aa: CASSLGRLGGNQPQHF
CDR3nt: TGTGCCAGCAGCCTGGGGAGGCTCGGCGGTAATCAGCCCCAGCATTTT

d_gene: NA
len: 12
v_gene: TRBV12-3/TRBV12-4
abundance: NA
j_gene: TRBJ1-2
CDR3aa: CASSLQDVGYTF
CDR3nt: TGTGCCAGCAGTCTACAGGATGTTGGCTACACCTTC

d_gene: NA
len: 15
v_gene: TRBV10-3
abundance: NA
j_gene: TRBJ1-1
CDR3aa: CAIRISGGLNTEAFF
CDR3nt: TGTGCCATCCGAATCTCCGGGGGCCTGAACACTGAAGCTTTCTTT

d_gene: NA
len: 17
v_gene: TRBV5-6
abundance: NA
j_gene: TRBJ2-2
CDR3aa: CASSLGVAPAVTGELFF
CDR3nt: TGTGCCAGCAGCTTAGGGGTGGCGCCCGCTGTGACCGGGGAGCTGTTTTTT

d_gene: TRBD1
len: 15
v_gene: TRBV9
abundance: many
j_gene: TRBJ2-7
CDR3aa: CASSRLGTGDYEQYF
CDR3nt: TGTGCCAGCAGCCGTTTAGGGACAGGGGACTACGAGCAGTACTTC

d_gene: NA
len: 14
v_gene: TRBV3-1
abundance: many
j_gene: TRBJ1-3
CDR3aa: CASSLRGSGNTIYF
CDR3nt: TGTGCCAGCAGCTTAAGGGGCAGCGGAAACACCATATATTTT

d_gene: NA
len: 15
v_gene: TRBV15
abundance: NA
j_gene: TRBJ2-5
CDR3aa: CATSPRVGSVETQYF
CDR3nt: TGTGCCACCAGCCCCCGGGTTGGCTCGGTGGAGACCCAGTACTTC

d_gene: NA
len: 15
v_gene: TRBV20-1
abundance: many
j_gene: TRBJ2-3
CDR3aa: CSASGMGFGTDTQYF
CDR3nt: TGCAGTGCTAGTGGTATGGGCTTTGGCACAGATACGCAGTATTTT

d_gene: TRBD1
len: 17
v_gene: TRBV19
abundance: NA
j_gene: TRBJ2-2
CDR3aa: CASSPPSDRWDRGELFF
CDR3nt: TGTGCCAGTAGTCCCCCTTCGGACAGGTGGGACCGGGGGGAGCTGTTTTTT

d_gene: NA
len: 12
v_gene: TRBV28
abundance: many
j_gene: TRBJ1-3
CDR3aa: CASRTEPNTIYF
CDR3nt: TGTGCCAGCAGAACGGAGCCAAACACCATATATTTT

d_gene: TRBD1
len: 14
v_gene: TRBV20-1
abundance: once
j_gene: TRBJ1-1
CDR3aa: CSARNRSGGTEAFF
CDR3nt: TGCAGTGCTAGAAATAGGTCAGGGGGCACTGAAGCTTTCTTT

d_gene: NA
len: 11
v_gene: TRBV7-9
abundance: many
j_gene: TRBJ1-4
CDR3aa: CASSSSGELFF
CDR3nt: TGTGCCAGCAGCTCGAGCGGGGAACTGTTTTTT

d_gene: NA
len: 15
v_gene: TRBV11-1
abundance: NA
j_gene: TRBJ2-3
CDR3aa: CASSSPTWGADTQYF
CDR3nt: TGTGCCAGCAGCTCTCCCACCTGGGGGGCAGATACGCAGTATTTT

d_gene: NA
len: 12
v_gene: TRBV29-1
abundance: many
j_gene: TRBJ1-1
CDR3aa: CSVVPVDTEAFF
CDR3nt: TGCAGCGTTGTCCCCGTAGACACTGAAGCTTTCTTT

d_gene: TRBD1
len: 13
v_gene: TRBV11-2
abundance: few
j_gene: TRBJ1-1
CDR3aa: CASSLGTVTEAFF
CDR3nt: TGTGCCAGCAGCTTGGGGACAGTCACTGAAGCTTTCTTT

d_gene: NA
len: 14
v_gene: TRBV27
abundance: many
j_gene: TRBJ1-2
CDR3aa: CASSLREGNYGYTF
CDR3nt: TGTGCCAGCAGTTTGAGGGAGGGGAACTATGGCTACACCTTC

d_gene: NA
len: 15
v_gene: TRBV13
abundance: many
j_gene: TRBJ2-2
CDR3aa: CASSPSGLSTRELFF
CDR3nt: TGTGCCAGCAGCCCCTCGGGATTGTCCACCCGGGAGCTGTTTTTT

d_gene: NA
len: 16
v_gene: TRBV14
abundance: many
j_gene: TRBJ1-3
CDR3aa: CASSQVGGREGNTIYF
CDR3nt: TGTGCCAGCAGCCAAGTGGGGGGAAGAGAAGGAAACACCATATATTTT

d_gene: NA
len: 14
v_gene: TRBV4-3
abundance: many
j_gene: TRBJ2-5
CDR3aa: CASSQDLSEETQYF
CDR3nt: TGCGCCAGCAGCCAAGATCTCTCTGAAGAGACCCAGTACTTC

d_gene: TRBD2
len: 15
v_gene: TRBV6-2/TRBV6-3
abundance: NA
j_gene: TRBJ2-4
CDR3aa: CASSYDNRASGRSDF
CDR3nt: TGTGCCAGCAGTTACGATAACAGAGCTAGCGGGAGAAGCGACTTC

d_gene: NA
len: 14
v_gene: TRBV11-1
abundance: NA
j_gene: TRBJ1-1
CDR3aa: CAGSRTPANTEAFF
CDR3nt: TGTGCCGGCAGCCGTACACCGGCGAACACTGAAGCTTTCTTT

d_gene: NA
len: 14
v_gene: TRBV20-1
abundance: NA
j_gene: TRBJ1-6
CDR3aa: CSARTEGYNSPLHF
CDR3nt: TGCAGTGCTAGAACAGAAGGGTATAATTCACCCCTCCACTTT

d_gene: TRBD1
len: 15
v_gene: TRBV10-3
abundance: many
j_gene: TRBJ1-1
CDR3aa: CAISEGQGLNTEAFF
CDR3nt: TGTGCCATCAGTGAAGGACAGGGGTTGAACACTGAAGCTTTCTTT

d_gene: TRBD1
len: 15
v_gene: TRBV7-2
abundance: many
j_gene: TRBJ2-2
CDR3aa: CASSFRTGGSGELFF
CDR3nt: TGTGCCAGCAGCTTCCGGACAGGGGGCTCCGGGGAGCTGTTTTTT

d_gene: NA
len: 17
v_gene: TRBV10-3
abundance: NA
j_gene: TRBJ1-5
CDR3aa: CAISESTRGGSNQPQHF
CDR3nt: TGTGCCATCAGTGAGTCGACTCGGGGGGGAAGCAATCAGCCCCAGCATTTT